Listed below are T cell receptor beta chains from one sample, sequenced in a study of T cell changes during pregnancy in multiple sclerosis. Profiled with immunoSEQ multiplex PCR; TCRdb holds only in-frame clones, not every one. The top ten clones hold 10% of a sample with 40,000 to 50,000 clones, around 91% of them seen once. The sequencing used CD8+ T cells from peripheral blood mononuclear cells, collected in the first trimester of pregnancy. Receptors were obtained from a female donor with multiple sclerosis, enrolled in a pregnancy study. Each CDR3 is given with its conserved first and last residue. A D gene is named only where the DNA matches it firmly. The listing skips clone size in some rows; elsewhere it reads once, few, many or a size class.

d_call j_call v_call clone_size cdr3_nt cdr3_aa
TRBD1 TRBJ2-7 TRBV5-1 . TGCGCCAGCAGCATGAACAGGGGGCGGAATTCCTACGAGCAGTACTTC CASSMNRGRNSYEQYF
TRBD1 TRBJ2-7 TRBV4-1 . TGCGCCAGCAGCCAAGCCGGGACAGGGACTGTAAATACCTACGAGCAGTACTTC CASSQAGTGTVNTYEQYF
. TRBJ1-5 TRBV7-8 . TGTGCCAGCAGCCCCATAGGGGCCAATCAGCCCCAGCATTTT CASSPIGANQPQHF
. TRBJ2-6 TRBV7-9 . TGTGCCAGCAGCTTAACTCGCGTGTCTGGGGCCAACGTCCTGACTTTC CASSLTRVSGANVLTF
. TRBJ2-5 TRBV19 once TGTGCCAGTAGTATGAGGGCAGCTCAAGAGACCCAGTACTTC CASSMRAAQETQYF
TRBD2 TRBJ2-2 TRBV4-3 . TGCGCCAGCAGCCAAGATACCAATGGCCGGGGGGGCACCGGGGAGCTGTTTTTT CASSQDTNGRGGTGELFF
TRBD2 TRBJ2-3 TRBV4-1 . TGCGCCAGCAGCTTGGCGGGGGCAGATACGCAGTATTTT CASSLAGADTQYF
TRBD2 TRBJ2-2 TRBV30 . TGTGCCTGGAGTGCCCTAGCGGGAGGGGACACCGGGGAGCTGTTTTTT CAWSALAGGDTGELFF
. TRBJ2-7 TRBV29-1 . TGCAGCGGGGGTACAGGCACCGAGCAGTACTTC CSGGTGTEQYF
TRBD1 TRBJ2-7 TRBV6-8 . TGTGCCAGCAGTTACTCCAGGGGGCGCAAATTCGTCGTGGTTTACGAGCAGTACTTC CASSYSRGRKFVVVYEQYF
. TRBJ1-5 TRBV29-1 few TGCAGCGTTGGTGCAGGGGTAGGCCAGCCCCAGCATTTT CSVGAGVGQPQHF
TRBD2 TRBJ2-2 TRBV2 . TGTGCCAGCAGGGAGAATCTAGCGGACACGAACACCGGGGAGCTGTTTTTT CASRENLADTNTGELFF
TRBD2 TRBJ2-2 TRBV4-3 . TGCGCCAGCAGCCCACTAGCGGGGGGGTCCGGGGAGCTGTTTTTT CASSPLAGGSGELFF
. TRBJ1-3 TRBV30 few TGTGCCTGGAGCGGCTCTGGAAACACCATATATTTT CAWSGSGNTIYF
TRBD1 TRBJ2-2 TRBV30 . TGTGCCTGGTCGCAGGGGGCTCGAACTGACGGGGAGCTGTTTTTT CAWSQGARTDGELFF
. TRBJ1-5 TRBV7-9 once TGTGCCAGCAGCTCGGGGGGTTATCAGCCCCAGCATTTT CASSSGGYQPQHF
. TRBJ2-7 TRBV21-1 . TGTGCCAGCAGCAACGACAGGGGACTAGCGGAACGCTACGAGCAGTACTTC CASSNDRGLAERYEQYF
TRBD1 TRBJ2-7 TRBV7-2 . TGTGCCAGCAGCTGGGACAGGGGAAGCGAGCAGTACTTC CASSWDRGSEQYF
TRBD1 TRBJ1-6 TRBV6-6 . TGTGCCAGCAAAGGGACAGCTAATTCACCCCTCCACTTT CASKGTANSPLHF
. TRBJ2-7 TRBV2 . TGTGCCAGCAGTGAAGCGCTGAGACGGACCCTACAGGTCTCCTACGAGCAGTACTTC CASSEALRRTLQVSYEQYF
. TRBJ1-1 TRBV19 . TGTGCCAGTAGTATAAACCAGGGGAACACTGAAGCTTTCTTT CASSINQGNTEAFF
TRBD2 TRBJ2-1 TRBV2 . TGTGCCAGCAGTGTTAGCACTCCCCTTCTAGCGGGACTTGACAATGAGCAGTTCTTC CASSVSTPLLAGLDNEQFF
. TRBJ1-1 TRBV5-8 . TGTGCCAGTACAGGGTGGTCGACTGAAGCTTTCTTT CASTGWSTEAFF
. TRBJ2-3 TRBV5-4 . TGTGCCAGCAGCTTGTCCTTAGCGGCTGGGACAGATACGCAGTATTTT CASSLSLAAGTDTQYF
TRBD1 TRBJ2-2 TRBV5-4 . TGTGCCAGTTGCAGGACAGGGGAGAGTGCCGGGGAGCTGTTTTTT CASCRTGESAGELFF
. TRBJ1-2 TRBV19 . TGTGCCAGCTTGGGACTGTATGGCTACACCTTC CASLGLYGYTF
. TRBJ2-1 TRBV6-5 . TGTGCCAGCAGTTTAGCCGGGAATGAGCAGTTCTTC CASSLAGNEQFF
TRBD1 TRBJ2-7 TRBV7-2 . TGTGCCAGCAGCTTAGTGGCAGGGGGCAAGAGCGAGCAGTACTTC CASSLVAGGKSEQYF
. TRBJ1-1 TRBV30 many TGTGCCTGGACCCCCGGTTTTGGCAGGGCCGGTGGTGACACTGAAGCTTTCTTT CAWTPGFGRAGGDTEAFF
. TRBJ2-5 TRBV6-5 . TGTGCCAGCAGTTACTCCCAGGCCCCTGGGGAGACCCAGTACTTC CASSYSQAPGETQYF
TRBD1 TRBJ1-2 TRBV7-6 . TGTGCCAGCAGCCCTACCCCGACAGGGAACTATGGCTACACCTTC CASSPTPTGNYGYTF
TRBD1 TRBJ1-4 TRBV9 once TGTGCCAGCAGCAGGGACAGGGTTGAACTGTTTTTT CASSRDRVELFF
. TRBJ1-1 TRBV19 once TGTGCCAGTAGTATGGCTGGGGGCGGAACTGAAGCTTTCTTT CASSMAGGGTEAFF
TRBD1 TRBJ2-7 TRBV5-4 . TGTGCCAGCAGCGGCTCCGGGACAGGGATTCCCTACGAGCAGTACTTC CASSGSGTGIPYEQYF
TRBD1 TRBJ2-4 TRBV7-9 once TGTGCCAGCAGCTCGGACAGGGGGTACGAAAACATTCAGTACTTC CASSSDRGYENIQYF
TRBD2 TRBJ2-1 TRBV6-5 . TGTGCCAGCAGTTCGGGAGGCTCCTACAATGAGCAGTTCTTC CASSSGGSYNEQFF
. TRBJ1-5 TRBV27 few TGTGCCAGCAGTTTTCTGGGCGGCAATCAGCCCCAGCATTTT CASSFLGGNQPQHF
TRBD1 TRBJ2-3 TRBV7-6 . TGTGCCAGCAGCAGTAGACAGGGGGCTACAGATACGCAGTATTTT CASSSRQGATDTQYF
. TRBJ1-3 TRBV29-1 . TGCAGCGTTGAAACCCCGAGCTCTGGAAACACCATATATTTT CSVETPSSGNTIYF
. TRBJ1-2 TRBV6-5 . TGTGCCAGCAGTGTCGACCCCTCGGGGAACTATGGCTACACCTTC CASSVDPSGNYGYTF
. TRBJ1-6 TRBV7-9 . TGTGCCAGCAGCTTAGAGGGAGGGCCCGTTTATAATTCACCCCTCCACTTT CASSLEGGPVYNSPLHF